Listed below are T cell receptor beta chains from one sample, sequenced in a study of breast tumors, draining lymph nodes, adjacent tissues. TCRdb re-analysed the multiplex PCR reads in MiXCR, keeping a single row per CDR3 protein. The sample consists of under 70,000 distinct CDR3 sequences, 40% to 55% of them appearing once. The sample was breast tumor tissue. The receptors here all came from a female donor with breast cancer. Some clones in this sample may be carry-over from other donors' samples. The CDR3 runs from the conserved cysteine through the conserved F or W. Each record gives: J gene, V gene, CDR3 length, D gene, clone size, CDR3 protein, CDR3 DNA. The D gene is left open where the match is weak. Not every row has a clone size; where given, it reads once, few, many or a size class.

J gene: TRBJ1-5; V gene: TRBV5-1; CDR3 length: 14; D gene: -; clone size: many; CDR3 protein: CASSLEGGWQPQHF; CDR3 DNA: TGCGCCAGCAGCTTGGAAGGGGGTTGGCAGCCCCAGCATTTT
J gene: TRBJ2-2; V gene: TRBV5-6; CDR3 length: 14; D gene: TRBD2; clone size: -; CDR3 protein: CAGSSGGAQGELFF; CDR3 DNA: TGTGCCGGCAGCTCGGGGGGGGCGCAAGGGGAGCTGTTTTTT
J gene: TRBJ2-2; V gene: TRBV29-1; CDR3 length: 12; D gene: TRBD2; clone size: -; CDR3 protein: CSVREGAGELFF; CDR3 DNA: TGCAGCGTTCGGGAGGGAGCCGGGGAGCTGTTTTTT
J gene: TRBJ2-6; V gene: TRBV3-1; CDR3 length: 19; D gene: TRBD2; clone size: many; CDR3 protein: CASSQAVLAGGSGANVLTF; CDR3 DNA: TGTGCCAGCAGCCAAGCGGTACTAGCGGGGGGATCTGGGGCCAACGTCCTGACTTTC
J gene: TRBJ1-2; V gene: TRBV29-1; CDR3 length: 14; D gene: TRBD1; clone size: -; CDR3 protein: CSVAGRQGTYGYTF; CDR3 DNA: TGCAGCGTTGCAGGGAGACAGGGGACCTATGGCTACACCTTC
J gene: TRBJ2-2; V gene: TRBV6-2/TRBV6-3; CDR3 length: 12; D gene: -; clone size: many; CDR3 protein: CASSYWGVELFF; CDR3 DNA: TGTGCCAGCAGTTACTGGGGGGTGGAGCTGTTTTTT
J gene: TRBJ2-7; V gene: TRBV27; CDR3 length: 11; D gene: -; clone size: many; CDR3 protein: CASAGRYEQYF; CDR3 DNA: TGTGCCAGCGCCGGCCGTTACGAGCAGTACTTC
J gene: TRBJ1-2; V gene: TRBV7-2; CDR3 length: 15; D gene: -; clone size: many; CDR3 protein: CASSLAEGGHYGYPF; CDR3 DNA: TGTGCCAGCAGCTTAGCGGAAGGGGGGCACTATGGCTACCCCTTC
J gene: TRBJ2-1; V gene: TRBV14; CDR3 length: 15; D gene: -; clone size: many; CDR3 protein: CASSRDRSSYNEQFF; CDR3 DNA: TGTGCCAGCAGCCGAGACAGGAGCTCCTACAATGAGCAGTTCTTC
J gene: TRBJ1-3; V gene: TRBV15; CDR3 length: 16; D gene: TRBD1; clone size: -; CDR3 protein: CATSIGTGNSGNTIYF; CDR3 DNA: TGTGCCACCAGCATTGGGACAGGGAACTCTGGAAACACCATATATTTT
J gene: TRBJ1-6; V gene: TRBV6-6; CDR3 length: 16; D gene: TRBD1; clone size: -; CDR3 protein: CASSQVGDRGNSPLHF; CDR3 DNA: TGTGCCAGCAGCCAAGTAGGAGACAGGGGAAATTCACCCCTCCACTTT
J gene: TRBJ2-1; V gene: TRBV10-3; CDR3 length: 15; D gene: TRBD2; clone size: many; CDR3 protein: CAISVSGAANNEQFF; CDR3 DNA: TGTGCCATCAGTGTCAGCGGGGCCGCTAACAATGAGCAGTTCTTC
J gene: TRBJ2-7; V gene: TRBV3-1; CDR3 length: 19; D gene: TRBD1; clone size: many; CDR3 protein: CASSPGGTGKLSAFYEQYF; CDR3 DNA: TGTGCCAGCAGTCCGGGTGGGACAGGGAAACTCTCTGCTTTCTACGAGCAGTACTTC
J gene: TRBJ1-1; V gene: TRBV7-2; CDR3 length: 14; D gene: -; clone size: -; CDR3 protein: CASSSGLSNTEAFF; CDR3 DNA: TGTGCCAGCAGCTCGGGACTCTCGAACACTGAAGCTTTCTTT
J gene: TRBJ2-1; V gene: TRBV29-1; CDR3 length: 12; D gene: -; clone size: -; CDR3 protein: CSSPSLDNEQFF; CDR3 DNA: TGCAGCTCACCAAGTCTGGACAATGAGCAGTTCTTC
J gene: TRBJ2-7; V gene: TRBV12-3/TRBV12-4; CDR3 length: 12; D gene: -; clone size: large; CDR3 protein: CASSLAGYEQYF; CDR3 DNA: TGTGCCAGCAGTTTAGCGGGCTACGAGCAGTACTTC
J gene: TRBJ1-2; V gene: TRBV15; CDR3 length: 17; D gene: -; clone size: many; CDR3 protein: CATSRDLRDSANYGYTF; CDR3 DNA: TGTGCCACCAGCAGAGATTTGAGGGACTCAGCTAACTATGGCTACACCTTC
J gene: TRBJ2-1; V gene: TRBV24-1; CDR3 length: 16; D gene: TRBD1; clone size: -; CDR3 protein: CATSDTGQGGYNEQFF; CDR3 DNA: TGTGCCACCAGTGATACCGGACAGGGGGGTTACAATGAGCAGTTCTTC
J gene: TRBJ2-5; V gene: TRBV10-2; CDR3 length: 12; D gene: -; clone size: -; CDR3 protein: CASSRAEETQYF; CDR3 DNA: TGCGCCAGCAGTAGGGCAGAGGAGACCCAGTACTTC
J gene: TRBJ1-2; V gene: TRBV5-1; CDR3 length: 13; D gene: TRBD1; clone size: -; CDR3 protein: CASSFGTGGGYTF; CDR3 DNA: TGCGCCAGCAGCTTCGGGACAGGGGGCGGCTACACCTTC
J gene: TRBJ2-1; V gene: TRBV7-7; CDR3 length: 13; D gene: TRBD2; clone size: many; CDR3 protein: CASSTRLANEQFF; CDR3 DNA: TGTGCTAGCAGCACCCGACTAGCCAATGAGCAGTTCTTC
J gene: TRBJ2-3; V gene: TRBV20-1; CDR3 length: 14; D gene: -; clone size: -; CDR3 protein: CSPEGTLAADTQYF; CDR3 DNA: TGCAGTCCCGAAGGGACCCTGGCTGCAGATACGCAGTATTTT
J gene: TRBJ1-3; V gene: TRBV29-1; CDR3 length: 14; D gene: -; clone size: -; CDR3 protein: CSVEAGHSGNTIYF; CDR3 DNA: TGCAGCGTTGAGGCAGGCCACTCTGGAAACACCATATATTTT
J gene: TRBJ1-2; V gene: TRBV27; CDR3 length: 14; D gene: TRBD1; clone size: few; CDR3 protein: CASSPRGGSYGYTF; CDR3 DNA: TGTGCCAGCAGCCCCAGGGGGGGATCCTATGGCTACACCTTC
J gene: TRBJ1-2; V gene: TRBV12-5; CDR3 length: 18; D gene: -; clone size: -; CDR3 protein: CASGFGSPRDPQLYGYTF; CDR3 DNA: TGTGCTAGTGGTTTCGGCAGTCCCCGGGACCCCCAATTATATGGCTACACCTTC
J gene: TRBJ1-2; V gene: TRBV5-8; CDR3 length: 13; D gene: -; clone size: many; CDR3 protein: CASSLDEGYGYTF; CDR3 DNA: TGTGCCAGCAGCTTGGATGAGGGTTACGGCTACACCTTC
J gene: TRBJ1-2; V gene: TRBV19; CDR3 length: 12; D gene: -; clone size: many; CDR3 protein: CVSSKGGYGYTF; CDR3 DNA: TGTGTCAGTAGTAAGGGTGGGTATGGCTACACCTTC
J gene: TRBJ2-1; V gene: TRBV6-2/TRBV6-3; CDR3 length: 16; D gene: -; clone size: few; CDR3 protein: CASSLALGQNPNEQFF; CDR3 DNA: TGTGCCAGCAGCCTGGCCCTCGGACAGAATCCCAATGAGCAGTTCTTC
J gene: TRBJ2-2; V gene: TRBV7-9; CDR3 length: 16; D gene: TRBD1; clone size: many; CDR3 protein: CASRKQGASNTGELFF; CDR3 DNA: TGTGCCAGCAGGAAGCAGGGGGCATCGAACACCGGGGAGCTGTTTTTT
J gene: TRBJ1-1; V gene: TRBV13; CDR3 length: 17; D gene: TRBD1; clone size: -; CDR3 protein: CASSLGTGVPLNTEAFF; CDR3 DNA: TGTGCCAGCAGCTTAGGGACAGGGGTCCCCTTGAACACTGAAGCTTTCTTT
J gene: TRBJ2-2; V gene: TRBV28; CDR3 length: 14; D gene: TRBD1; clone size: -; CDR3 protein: CASKKQGSSGELFF; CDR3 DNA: TGTGCCAGCAAGAAACAGGGGTCGAGCGGGGAGCTGTTTTTT
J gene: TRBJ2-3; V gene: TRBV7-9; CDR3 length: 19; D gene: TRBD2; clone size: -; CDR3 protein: CASSFPLLAGVTRTDTQYF; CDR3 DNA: TGTGCCAGCAGTTTCCCCCTACTAGCGGGGGTAACACGCACAGATACGCAGTATTTT
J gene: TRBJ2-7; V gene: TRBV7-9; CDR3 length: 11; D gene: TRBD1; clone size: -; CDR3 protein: CAGQGAYEQYF; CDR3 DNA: TGTGCCGGACAGGGAGCCTACGAGCAGTACTTC
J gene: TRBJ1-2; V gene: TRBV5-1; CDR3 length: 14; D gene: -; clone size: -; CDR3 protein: CASSLAGTNYGYTF; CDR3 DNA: TGCGCCAGCAGCTTGGCCGGGACTAACTATGGCTACACCTTC
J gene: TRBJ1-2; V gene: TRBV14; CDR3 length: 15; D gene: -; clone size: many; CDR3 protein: CASSERGRAAYGYTF; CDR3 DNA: TGTGCCAGCAGCGAAAGAGGCAGAGCAGCATATGGCTACACCTTC
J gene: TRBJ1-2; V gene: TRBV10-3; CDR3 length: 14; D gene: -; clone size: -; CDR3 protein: CAISESGTHYGYTF; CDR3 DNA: TGTGCCATCAGTGAGTCTGGGACCCACTATGGCTACACCTTC
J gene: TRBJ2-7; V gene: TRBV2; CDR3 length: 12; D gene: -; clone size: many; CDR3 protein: CASSKTGYEQYF; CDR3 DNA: TGTGCCAGCAGCAAGACAGGCTACGAGCAGTACTTC
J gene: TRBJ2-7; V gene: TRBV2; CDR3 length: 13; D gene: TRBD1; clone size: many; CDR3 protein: CASGDRVSYEQYF; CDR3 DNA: TGTGCCAGCGGGGACAGGGTCTCCTACGAGCAGTACTTC
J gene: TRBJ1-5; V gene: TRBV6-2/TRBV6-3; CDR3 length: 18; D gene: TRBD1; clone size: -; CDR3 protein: CACRGRDRGRGSNQPQHF; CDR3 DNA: TGTGCCTGCAGGGGCCGGGACAGGGGGCGGGGAAGCAATCAGCCCCAGCATTTT
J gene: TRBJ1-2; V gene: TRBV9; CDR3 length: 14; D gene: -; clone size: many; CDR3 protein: CFGPLRRVWYGYTF; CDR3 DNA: TGTTTCGGACCTCTTCGGAGGGTGTGGTATGGCTACACCTTC
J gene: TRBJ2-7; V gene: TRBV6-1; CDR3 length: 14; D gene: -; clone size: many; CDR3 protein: CASTRKAGRDEQYF; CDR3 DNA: TGTGCCAGCACCAGAAAAGCGGGCAGGGACGAGCAATACTTC
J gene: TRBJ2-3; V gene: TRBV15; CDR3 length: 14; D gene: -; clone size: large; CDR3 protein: CATSRVRSTDTQYF; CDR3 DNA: TGTGCCACCAGCAGAGTGCGGAGCACAGATACGCAGTATTTT
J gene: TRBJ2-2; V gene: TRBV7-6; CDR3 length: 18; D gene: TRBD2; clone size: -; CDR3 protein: CASSLAIGTTQGTRELFF; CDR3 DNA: TGTGCCAGCAGCTTAGCGATCGGGACTACCCAGGGCACCCGGGAGCTGTTCTTT
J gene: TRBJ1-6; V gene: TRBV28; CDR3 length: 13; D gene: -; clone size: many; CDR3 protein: CASLGQFDSPLHF; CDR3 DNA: TGTGCCAGCCTAGGACAGTTCGATTCACCCCTCCACTTT
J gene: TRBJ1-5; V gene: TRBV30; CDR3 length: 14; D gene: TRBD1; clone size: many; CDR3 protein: CAWSLGTGNQPQHF; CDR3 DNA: TGTGCCTGGAGCCTCGGGACAGGCAATCAGCCCCAGCATTTT
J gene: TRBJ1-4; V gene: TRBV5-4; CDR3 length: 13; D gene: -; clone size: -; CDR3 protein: CASSTLGTRKLFF; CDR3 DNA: TGTGCCAGCAGCACTTTGGGGACACGAAAACTGTTTTTT
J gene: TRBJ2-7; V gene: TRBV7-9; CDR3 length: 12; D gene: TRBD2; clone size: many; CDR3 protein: CASEGGRYEQYF; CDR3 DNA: TGTGCCTCTGAGGGCGGGAGGTACGAGCAGTACTTC
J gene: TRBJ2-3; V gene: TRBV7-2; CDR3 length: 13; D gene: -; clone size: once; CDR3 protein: CASSFQGGDTQYF; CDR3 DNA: TGTGCCAGCAGCTTTCAGGGGGGAGATACGCAGTATTTT
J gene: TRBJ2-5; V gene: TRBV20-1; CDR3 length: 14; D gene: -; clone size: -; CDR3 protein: CSARVPGDNETQYF; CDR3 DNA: TGCAGTGCTAGAGTGCCAGGGGACAATGAGACCCAGTACTTC
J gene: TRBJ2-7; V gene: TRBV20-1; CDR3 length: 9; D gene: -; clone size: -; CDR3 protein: CSAYYEQYF; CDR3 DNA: TGCAGTGCCTACTACGAGCAGTACTTC
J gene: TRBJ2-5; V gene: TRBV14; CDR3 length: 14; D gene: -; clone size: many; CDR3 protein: CASSQARNQETQYF; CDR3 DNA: TGTGCCAGCAGCCAAGCCAGAAACCAAGAGACCCAGTACTTC
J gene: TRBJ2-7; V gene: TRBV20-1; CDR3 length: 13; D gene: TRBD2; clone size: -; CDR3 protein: CSASSLAGYEQYF; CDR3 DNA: TGCAGTGCCAGCAGTTTAGCGGGCTACGAGCAGTACTTC